This T cell receptor (beta chain) was identified in a study of early T cells in non-severe SARS-CoV-2 infection. TCRdb re-derived calls from the 5' RACE reads in MiXCR, one entry per CDR3 protein. The data show around 89,000 distinct CDR3 sequences, with roughly 14% seen just once and approximately 0.62% held by the top ten. Germline trimming cut 4 bases from V and 0 bases from J; bases unmatched to any gene: 8. Germline values: CDR1 SGHRS, CDR2 YFSETQ. The CDR3 is 17 amino acids. The chain employs TRBV5-1 and TRBJ1-3, with 9 bases lining up with TRBD1. This receptor was obtained from an adult who was a healthcare worker with PCR-confirmed SARS-CoV-2 infection or an uninfected control (not recorded which). The specimen sequenced was whole blood. Here the CDR3 DNA reads TGCGCCAGCAGCCCGAAAACGGGACAGGGCTCTGGAAACACCATATATTTT. Protein product: CASSPKTGQGSGNTIYF.